This is a list of T cell receptor beta chains from one sample in a study of T-cell reconstitution after alpha-beta-depleted transplantation in children. TCRdb itself ran the PCR reads through MiXCR, one entry per CDR3 protein. Of hundreds of thousands of distinct CDR3 sequences in the sample, about 12% were seen once. The source material was PBMCs from the stem cell graft donor, sampled from the stem cell graft. These receptors were taken from a human donor who donated a stem cell graft to a child with combined immunodeficiency. The CDR3 runs from the conserved cysteine through the conserved F or W. Each record gives: V gene, J gene, D gene, CDR3 length, CDR3 protein. A D gene is named only where the DNA matches it firmly.

>TRBV20-1|TRBJ2-7|TRBD1|17
CSARDYIRDRGSYEQYF
>TRBV7-9|TRBJ2-7|.|14
CASSLFGGTYEQYF
>TRBV9|TRBJ2-1|TRBD2|16
CASSPGAGTSNNEQFF
>TRBV12-3/TRBV12-4|TRBJ2-2|.|14
CASRLLEAAGELFF
>TRBV13|TRBJ2-5|TRBD2|16
CASSSPRLAGGETQYF
>TRBV12-3/TRBV12-4|TRBJ2-1|TRBD2|15
CASSKRGSSYNEQFF
>TRBV12-3/TRBV12-4|TRBJ2-3|.|17
CASSPQEGVFSADTQYF
>TRBV11-3|TRBJ2-3|.|15
CASSPQTGYTDTQYF
>TRBV13|TRBJ2-1|TRBD2|20
CASSSYPGLAGGTLLGEQFF
>TRBV6-1|TRBJ2-7|TRBD2|13
CASSPGLASEQYF
>TRBV12-3/TRBV12-4|TRBJ2-2|TRBD1|14
CASSRDRVTGELFF
>TRBV7-9|TRBJ1-2|TRBD1|13
CASSHDRVGGYTF
>TRBV12-3/TRBV12-4|TRBJ1-1|.|11
CASSFRLEAFF
>TRBV7-8|TRBJ2-2|.|14
CASSLGGNTGELFF
>TRBV4-3|TRBJ1-5|.|15
CASSQDGKDNQPQHF
>TRBV29-1|TRBJ2-1|.|13
CSVVVSSYNEQFF
>TRBV28|TRBJ2-7|.|15
CASNGRFLFGLEQYF
>TRBV2|TRBJ2-1|TRBD2|13
CASLPAGYNEQFF
>TRBV7-6|TRBJ2-7|.|14
CASSLAMGSREQYF
>TRBV11-2|TRBJ2-1|.|13
CASSQDPRDEQFF
>TRBV24-1|TRBJ2-5|.|13
CATSDHGQETQYF